Following are 18 T cell receptor beta chains from one sample sequenced in a study of early T cells in non-severe SARS-CoV-2 infection (dated by TCRdb to the early 2020s). The receptor library was made with 5' RACE. Instrument used: NextSeq 500. TCRdb took the public reads, trimmed them with fastp at Q25, ran MiXCR for clone calling and kept in-frame beta chains. Each record represents a unique CDR3 protein, reported with the most common genes and DNA among its rows. Here the sample has 40,000 or so distinct CDR3 sequences; 4.5% to 7% occur a single time. Of the sample, under 4.5% is held by the ten largest clones. Sequencing was performed on whole blood, taken at baseline. These receptors all come from an adult who was a healthcare worker with PCR-confirmed SARS-CoV-2 infection or an uninfected control (not recorded which).

This clonotype came up many times. The chain recombines TRBV14 with TRBJ1-2; tentatively, D is TRBD1 (5 bases). Germline V gene data show CDR1 as SGHDN and CDR2 as FVKESK. The CDR3 sequence is 16 residues long. The germline V and J ends were trimmed by 0 bases and 8 bases, with 19 bases remaining between them. DNA for the CDR3: TGTGCCAGCAGCCAAGATGGGACCGCAGTATTCGGCGGCTACACCTTC. This gives the protein CASSQDGTAVFGGYTF.

This clonotype appeared many times. The rearrangement uses TRBV10-2 and TRBJ2-7; either TRBD1 or TRBD2 may supply D (5 bases each). V lost 11 bases to trimming and J lost 5 bases, with 16 bases between them. The CDR3 is 12 amino acids. CDR1 and CDR2 (germline): WSHSY, SAAADI. CDR3 protein: CAVRDLPDEQYF. CDR3 nucleotides: TGCGCCGTACGGGACCTCCCAGACGAGCAGTACTTC.

This clonotype appeared many times. The CDR3 bases are TGTGCCAGCAGCTTATCCTCGAATACCTACCTCTACGAGCAGTACTTC. Translated: CASSLSSNTYLYEQYF. This rearrangement joins TRBV11-1 to TRBJ2-7; the D is unclear. This CDR3 is 16 amino acids long. Germline V gene lookup returns CDR1 SGHAT and CDR2 FQDESV (reference sequence). The V end was cut by 2 bases, the J end by 3 bases, with 17 bases between. The full variable domain, with the rest looked up from reference TRBV11-1 and TRBJ2-7, is EAEVAQSPRYKITEKSQAVAFWCDPISGHATLYWYRQILGQGPELLVQFQDESVVDDSQLPKDRFSAERLKGVDSTLKIQPAELGDSAMYLCASSLSSNTYLYEQYFGPGTRLTVT.

The rearrangement links TRBV4-1 to TRBJ2-1, with D unresolved. V was pared by 0 bases and J by 7 bases, with 4 bases between. This CDR3 spans 12 amino acids. Germline V lookup: CDR1 MGHRA, CDR2 YSYEKL. DNA of the CDR3: TGCGCCAGCAGCCAAGATGGTAATGAGCAGTTCTTC. It is translated as CASSQDGNEQFF.

This clonotype was found a few times. The chain links TRBV4-2 to TRBJ2-1; D assignment may be TRBD1 or TRBD2 (5 bases each). Germline V gene lookup returns CDR1 LGHNA and CDR2 YNFKEQ. V was pared by 8 bases and J by 8 bases, with 16 bases between. There are 13 residues in the CDR3. The CDR3 loop reads CASARDPLDEQFF. The CDR3 DNA reads as TGTGCCAGCGCTCGGGACCCCTTAGATGAGCAGTTCTTC.

This clonotype has at least ten counts. The V call is TRBV4-1, the J call TRBJ2-2; D unclear. Deletions cut 2 bases from V and 6 bases from J, with 19 bases between. Per germline, CDR1 MGHRA and CDR2 YSYEKL. This CDR3 comprises 17 residues. CDR3 DNA: TGCGCCAGCAGCCAACACCCCTCGGGTCCTCGGGCCGGGGAGCTGTTTTTT. Its translation: CASSQHPSGPRAGELFF.

This clonotype was detected ten times or more. The gene calls are TRBV19 and TRBJ1-5; no definite D call. There are 15 residues in the CDR3. The germline V and J ends were trimmed by 3 bases and 4 bases, with 13 bases remaining between them. Per germline, CDR1 LNHDA and CDR2 SQIVND (reference sequence). As DNA, the CDR3 is TGTGCCAGTAGTATCGACTCCGGAGGGAATCAGCCCCAGCATTTT. This codes for CASSIDSGGNQPQHF. The whole variable domain, remainder taken from reference TRBV19 and TRBJ1-5, is DGGITQSPKYLFRKEGQNVTLSCEQNLNHDAMYWYRQDPGQGLRLIYYSQIVNDFQKGDIAEGYSVSREKKESFPLTVTSAQKNPTAFYLCASSIDSGGNQPQHFGDGTRLSIL.

This clonotype showed up just once. Being one base from a much bigger clone, this may be a read error. The CDR3, as DNA: TGTGCTTCCCGCTCGCCGGGGGCCCTCTATGGCCACACCTTC. Residues: CASRSPGALYGHTF. The chain uses TRBV10-3 and TRBJ1-2; the D gene is possibly TRBD1 (6 bases). Germline V gene sequence: CDR1 ENHRY, CDR2 SYGVKD. The CDR3 sequence is 14 residues long.

This clonotype was detected ten times or more. Written as DNA, the CDR3 is TGTGCCAGCAGCTTAGTAGGCGGGGGTCGGCTAGCGGGAGTGGATACGCAGTATTTT. Translation gives CASSLVGGGRLAGVDTQYF. The chain uses TRBV7-2 and TRBJ2-3; 10 bases are a match to TRBD2. This CDR3 contains 19 residues. Germline V CDR1 and CDR2: SGHTA, FQGNSA. The ends lost 1 base at V and 6 bases at J; junction bases unmatched: 16.

This clonotype was seen ten or more times. The chain recombines TRBV12-3 or TRBV12-4 with TRBJ1-5; no reliable D call. V shed 4 bases and J shed 7 bases, with 11 bases lying between them. The CDR3 totals 13 residues. CDR3 protein: CASSSTQGQPQHF. As DNA, the CDR3 is TGTGCCAGCAGTTCTACTCAAGGGCAGCCCCAGCATTTT.

This clonotype occurred many times. V and J are TRBV19 and TRBJ1-2, with TRBD1 matching 11 bases. CDR3 size: 17 residues. The V and J ends lost 3 bases and 8 bases, in that order; junction bases with no gene match: 14. Germline assignment: CDR1 LNHDA and CDR2 SQIVND (reference sequence). CDR3: CASSIDIVWTGGAGYTF. Written as DNA, the CDR3 is TGTGCCAGTAGTATCGACATAGTATGGACAGGGGGCGCCGGCTACACCTTC.

This clonotype was observed many times. The chain links TRBV18 to TRBJ2-7; D is possibly TRBD2 (5 bases). From germline, CDR1 is KGHSH and CDR2 LQKENI. This CDR3 has 15 amino acids. V was clipped by 4 bases and J by 2 bases, with 15 bases between them. CDR3 amino acids: CASSREAGIPYEQYF. The DNA for the CDR3 is TGTGCCAGCTCACGCGAGGCGGGTATTCCCTACGAGCAGTACTTC.

This clonotype has a count of ten or more. The gene calls are TRBV7-2 and TRBJ2-1; no clear D gene. Germline CDR1 reads SGHTA; CDR2 reads FQGNSA. The CDR3 loop spans 15 amino acids. V shed 6 bases and J shed 2 bases, with 14 bases lying between them. The CDR3 region is CASRDQRRPYNEQFF. The CDR3 DNA is TGTGCCAGCAGAGATCAACGGAGACCCTACAATGAGCAGTTCTTC.

This clonotype was seen repeatedly, ten times or more. The chain carries TRBV12-3 or TRBV12-4 and TRBJ2-2; tentatively, D is TRBD1 or TRBD2 (6 bases each). Trimming pared 7 bases from V and 5 bases from J, leaving 23 bases between. The CDR3 extends over 17 amino acids. The CDR3 sequence is CASIREGGVLGTGELFF. CDR3 in DNA: TGTGCCAGCATACGTGAGGGGGGAGTCCTGGGGACCGGGGAGCTGTTTTTT.

This clonotype appeared many times. The chain is built from TRBV11-2 and TRBJ1-1, with D possibly TRBD1 on 6 matching bases. The CDR3 is 12 amino acids. V was shortened by 10 bases and J by 1 base, with 10 bases between the two germline ends. Germline V lookup: CDR1 SGHAT, CDR2 FQNNGV. DNA of the CDR3: TGTGCCACCCAAGGGGGGAACACTGAAGCTTTCTTT. This sequence encodes CATQGGNTEAFF.

The chain couples TRBV9 to TRBJ2-2; no firm D call. V was cut by 0 bases and J by 0 bases, with 9 bases left in between. CDR1 SGDLS and CDR2 YYNGEE come from the germline V gene. This CDR3 comprises 16 residues. In nucleotides, the CDR3 is TGTGCCAGCAGCGTAGACCCCGGCACGAACACCGGGGAGCTGTTTTTT. This sequence encodes CASSVDPGTNTGELFF. The full variable domain, its missing parts supplied by reference TRBV9 and TRBJ2-2, is DSGVTQTPKHLITATGQRVTLRCSPRSGDLSVYWYQQSLDQGLQFLIQYYNGEERAKGNILERFSAQQFPDLHSELNLSSLELGDSALYFCASSVDPGTNTGELFFGEGSRLTVL.

This clonotype was picked up many times. The V gene is TRBV20-1, the J gene TRBJ2-1; D remains ambiguous. CDR1 is DFQATT and CDR2 is SNEGSKA in the germline V gene (reference sequence). This CDR3 spans 12 amino acids. The V end was cut by 0 bases, the J end by 12 bases, with 12 bases between. The CDR3 coding sequence is TGCAGTGCTAGAGACCAACAACTCGTGCAGTTCTTC. Translated, it gives CSARDQQLVQFF.

At least ten counts were recorded for this clonotype. The J gene is TRBJ2-2, the V gene TRBV20-1; D not certain. CDR1 and CDR2 (germline): DFQATT, SNEGSKA (reference sequence). V was clipped by 6 bases and J by 1 base, with 9 bases between them. The CDR3 contains 13 residues. CDR3 residues: CSASDLNTGELFF. DNA for the CDR3: TGCAGTGCGTCAGATTTGAACACCGGGGAGCTGTTTTTT.